These 14 T cell receptor beta chains came from one sample sequenced in a study of T cells in Graves' hyperthyroidism and ophthalmopathy. The investigators amplified TCR beta CDR3 regions from RNA transcripts. HTBI primers drove first-round RT-PCR of the TCR CDR3. From the multiplex PCR reads, TCRdb called clonotypes with MiXCR, one entry per CDR3 protein. The sample gives about 400,000 distinct CDR3 sequences, roughly an eighth of which show up once; under 30% is in the top ten. The sequenced material came from blood. The source of these receptors is a man aged 50 to 59 with Graves' ophthalmopathy.

For this clonotype: A much larger clonotype is one base distant, so this may be a read error. The chain uses TRBV5-1 and TRBJ2-7; the match to TRBD2 covers 9 bases. This CDR3 region has 13 residues. The junction had 6 bases not matched to a gene; V was cut back by 4 bases and J by 7 bases. Germline CDR1 reads SGHRS; CDR2 reads YFSETQ. CDR3 loop: CASSRGLANEQYF. In DNA, the CDR3 is TGCGCCAGCAGCAGGGGACTAGCCAATGAGCAGTACTTC. The full variable domain, its missing parts supplied by reference TRBV5-1 and TRBJ2-7, is KAGVTQTPRYLIKTRGQQVTLSCSPISGHRSVSWYQQTPGQGLQFLFEYFSETQRNKGNFPGRFSGRQFSNSRSEMNVSTLELGDSALYLCASSRGLANEQYFGPGTRLTVT.

This clonotype appeared a few times. The V gene is TRBV9, the J gene TRBJ2-3; 7 bases line up with TRBD2. V lost 1 base to trimming and J lost 2 bases; unmatched junction nucleotides: 7. CDR3 length: 16 amino acids. Germline values: CDR1 SGDLS, CDR2 YYNGEE. This CDR3 reads CASSVSLREVTDTQYF. CDR3 DNA: TGTGCCAGCAGCGTATCTCTCCGGGAGGTCACAGATACGCAGTATTTT.

V gene TRBV29-1 combines with J gene TRBJ2-7, with 7 bases matching TRBD1. The germline V gene encodes CDR1 SQVTM and CDR2 ANQGSEA. The CDR3 runs 12 residues. The V segment lost 6 bases and the J segment 4 bases; nucleotides outside the gene matches: 6. The CDR3 DNA sequence: TGCAGCGTCGAAACAGGGGTGTACGAGCAGTACTTC. This sequence encodes CSVETGVYEQYF.

The chain couples TRBV15 to TRBJ2-3, with a tentative D call TRBD1 (5 bases). This CDR3 is 17 amino acids long. Trimming removed 1 base at V and 2 bases at J, with 16 bases between. Per germline, CDR1 LNHNV and CDR2 YYDKDF (reference sequence). The CDR3 here is CATSRVPKAGITDTQYF. DNA of the CDR3: TGTGCCACCAGCAGAGTACCAAAAGCAGGGATCACAGATACGCAGTATTTT.

This clonotype showed up many times. This chain connects TRBV11-3 to TRBJ2-2; the D is unclear. CDR1 is SGHNT and CDR2 is YENEEA in the germline V gene. V was trimmed by 4 bases and J by 2 bases, leaving 2 bases between them. This CDR3 has 12 amino acids. The CDR3: CASSYNTGELFF. In DNA form, the CDR3 reads TGTGCCAGCAGCTATAACACCGGGGAGCTGTTTTTT.

This clonotype was seen a few times. The J gene is TRBJ2-5, the V gene TRBV25-1, with 10 bases fitting TRBD2. Germline trimming cut 2 bases from V and 5 bases from J; bases unmatched to any gene: 5. The CDR3 has 15 amino acids. Germline-derived CDR1 and CDR2 are MGHDK and SYGVNS. The CDR3 sequence is CASSEARTSGETQYF. In DNA, the CDR3 is TGTGCCAGCAGTGAAGCCAGGACTAGCGGCGAGACCCAGTACTTC.

At least ten counts were recorded for this clonotype. V is TRBV27 and J is TRBJ2-7; 8 bases line up with TRBD1. The junction had 10 bases not matched to a gene; V was cut back by 6 bases and J by 6 bases. Germline V gene data show CDR1 as MNHEY and CDR2 as SMNVEV (reference sequence). The CDR3 runs to 14 residues. Written as DNA, the CDR3 is TGTGCCAGCAGCATGGACAGGGCGAGCTCCGAGCAGTACTTC. It yields the protein CASSMDRASSEQYF.

This clonotype was detected ten times or more. This chain uses TRBV20-1 with TRBJ1-2; no firm D call. Trimming stripped 6 bases from V and 0 bases from J, with 5 bases between. Germline loops: CDR1 DFQATT, CDR2 SNEGSKA (reference sequence). The CDR3 is 11 residues long. DNA of the CDR3: TGCAGTGCAGGTGCTAACTATGGCTACACCTTC. Translation gives CSAGANYGYTF.

V gene TRBV12-3 or TRBV12-4 combines with J gene TRBJ2-1; 7 bases are a match to TRBD2. J was trimmed by 5 bases and V by 6 bases; bases with no gene match: 10. The CDR3 spans 15 residues. In DNA, the CDR3 is TGTGCCAGCAGATTAACTAGCGTAGTTCACAATGAGCAGTTCTTC. As protein: CASRLTSVVHNEQFF.

This clonotype was observed many times. The chain combines TRBV7-9 with TRBJ2-3, with a weak D call TRBD1 (6 bases). The CDR3 runs 14 residues. Germline V gene lookup returns CDR1 SEHNR and CDR2 FQNEAQ (reference sequence). Trimming shortened V by 5 bases and J by 4 bases, and 13 bases separated the two germline ends. CDR3 nucleotides: TGTGCCAGCAGCGCGTACAGGGAAGCAGATACGCAGTATTTT. Translated: CASSAYREADTQYF.

In this sample, this clonotype turned up a few times. This chain uses TRBV19 with TRBJ2-5, with 8 bases lining up with TRBD1. Germline loops: CDR1 LNHDA, CDR2 SQIVND (reference sequence). CDR3 length equals 15 residues. After removal of 5 bases from V and 5 bases from J, the junction contained 10 bases not matched to a gene. CDR3 nucleotide sequence: TGTGCCAGTAGTCCCCCAGGACAGGGTTGGGAGACCCAGTACTTC. Translating it yields CASSPPGQGWETQYF.

This clonotype occurred a few times. The chain joins TRBV5-1 to TRBJ2-1; 8 bases fit TRBD2. Trimming at V came to 4 bases and at J to 4 bases, leaving 10 bases not matched to a gene. The CDR3 contains 16 residues. CDR1 is SGHRS, CDR2 YFSETQ, per germline. CDR3 DNA sequence: TGCGCCAGCAGCAGTGTTGGTAGCGGGATGTACAATGAGCAGTTCTTC. Translation: CASSSVGSGMYNEQFF.

This clonotype has more than one count but fewer than ten. The V and J genes are TRBV19 and TRBJ2-1, with 9 nucleotides matching TRBD1. Germline lookup yields CDR1 LNHDA and CDR2 SQIVND (reference sequence). This CDR3 region has 16 residues. The V segment lost 3 bases and the J segment 4 bases; nucleotides outside the gene matches: 7. In DNA, the CDR3 is TGTGCCAGTAGTATCCGACAGGGGGTTACTTACAATGAGCAGTTCTTC. Translated: CASSIRQGVTYNEQFF.

In its sample, this clonotype was seen many times. The V call is TRBV19, the J call TRBJ1-1, with unresolved D. CDR3 length equals 12 residues. V was pared by 0 bases and J by 9 bases, with 8 bases between. The germline gives CDR1 LNHDA, CDR2 SQIVND (reference sequence). The CDR3 DNA reads TGTGCCAGTAGTATAGATCGTGATAAAGCTTTCTTT. Translation gives CASSIDRDKAFF.